Each of the 24 T cell receptor beta chains below was sequenced from the same sample in a study of shared clonotypes between healthy human individuals (dated by TCRdb to about 2020). CD8 naive samples consisted of CD45RO-negative cells that were positively selected for CCR7, yielding a CD45RA+CCR7+ population without TemRA cells. The library was prepared using the immunoSEQ multiplex PCR assay. Sourced from immuneACCESS, this table was stored by TCRdb with only in-frame sequences that have V and J called. A share of the clones is absent; for the studies checked, an unresolved V gene accounts for under half, and the remainder has no known explanation. Within this sample are approximately 2,000,000 clones, with roughly 95% of them counted one time only. The leading ten clones occupy about 1.7% of the sample. Sequencing used naive CD8+ T cells from PBMCs. The sample's cell subset or site label, decoded: CD45RA+CCR7+. All receptors come from a man younger than 35 in good health. Some clones in this sample may be carry-over from other donors' samples.

V is TRBV11-3 and J is TRBJ2-3; the D gene is possibly TRBD2 (6 bases). CDR3 length: 15 amino acids. In germline, CDR1 is SGHNT, CDR2 YENEEA. Trimming left V 5 bases short and J 0 bases short, with 12 bases between. The CDR3 DNA follows: TGTGCCAGCAGCGTTAGCGGCTCTAGCACAGATACGCAGTATTTT. It yields the protein CASSVSGSSTDTQYF.

Many counts were recorded for this clone. Other nucleotide sequences from this sample produce the same CDR3. The rearrangement joins TRBV10-2 to TRBJ1-1; D remains unclear. The CDR3 runs 11 residues. The V gene lost 6 bases and the J gene lost 0 bases, with 2 bases spanning the gap. The germline V gene has CDR1 WSHSY and CDR2 SAAADI. CDR3 region: CASSMNTEAFF. The CDR3 DNA is TGCGCCAGCAGCATGAACACTGAAGCTTTCTTT.

The chain couples TRBV4-2 to TRBJ1-2; D unresolved. CDR3 size: 17 residues. V was trimmed by 0 bases and J by 3 bases, leaving 17 bases between them. Germline values: CDR1 LGHNA, CDR2 YNFKEQ. In nucleotides, the CDR3 is TGTGCCAGCAGCCAAGATCGGGCGGAGGAAGTACACTATGGCTACACCTTC. It codes for CASSQDRAEEVHYGYTF.

V gene TRBV7-2 combines with J gene TRBJ1-2; D remains ambiguous. This CDR3 has 16 residues. V was shortened by 2 bases and J by 0 bases, with 13 bases between the two germline ends. Germline V gives CDR1 SGHTA, CDR2 FQGNSA. This CDR3 reads CASSLYGMAANYGYTF. The CDR3 DNA sequence: TGTGCCAGCAGCTTATACGGGATGGCAGCTAACTATGGCTACACCTTC. Together with reference TRBV7-2 and TRBJ1-2, the CDR3 gives the full variable domain: GAGVSQSPSNKVTEKGKDVELRCDPISGHTALYWYRQSLGQGLEFLIYFQGNSAPDKSGLPSDRFSAERTGGSVSTLTIQRTQQEDSAVYLCASSLYGMAANYGYTFGSGTRLTVV.

The chain joins TRBV9 to TRBJ1-1; 8 nucleotides agree with TRBD1. The germline CDR1 and CDR2 sequences are SGDLS and YYNGEE. The CDR3 loop spans 17 amino acids. V trimming: 4 bases; J trimming: 5 bases; junction bases outside the gene matches: 16. The CDR3, as DNA: TGTGCCAGCAGCCCCGAAGAGTTTCGGACAGGGTTGACTGAAGCTTTCTTT. Translating it yields CASSPEEFRTGLTEAFF.

About this clone itself: This specimen includes other DNA sequences encoding the same CDR3. This rearrangement joins TRBV28 to TRBJ2-2, with D perhaps given as TRBD1 or TRBD2 (5 bases each). With 3 bases removed from V and 8 bases from J, the gap between germline ends came to 7 bases. This CDR3 region has 12 residues. CDR1 MDHEN and CDR2 SYDVKM come from the germline V gene. CDR3 protein: CASSLRGGELFF. For the CDR3, the DNA is TGTGCCAGCAGTTTGAGGGGAGGGGAGCTGTTTTTT.

The chain uses TRBV5-4 and TRBJ2-1; 11 bases agree with TRBD2. V lost 5 bases, J lost 14 bases, and 12 bases stayed unmatched. Germline CDR1 is SGHNT and CDR2 is YYREEE (reference sequence). CDR3 length: 14 amino acids. CDR3 in DNA: TGTGCCAGCAGTACCACAGGGGGACTAGCGGCCGAGTTCTTC. This gives the protein CASSTTGGLAAEFF.

V is TRBV11-2 and J is TRBJ2-7; D uncertain. Trimming stripped 6 bases from V and 5 bases from J, with 14 bases between. CDR3 length: 13 amino acids. Germline V gene sequence: CDR1 SGHAT, CDR2 FQNNGV. CDR3 protein: CASRPFSSHEQYF. In DNA, the CDR3 is TGTGCCAGCAGACCTTTTTCGAGCCACGAGCAGTACTTC.

The chain carries TRBV27 and TRBJ2-7; D not certain. There are 13 residues in the CDR3. The germline V gene encodes CDR1 MNHEY and CDR2 SMNVEV (reference sequence). V was cut by 0 bases and J by 7 bases, with 10 bases left in between. CDR3 residues: CASSLSVAREQYF. CDR3 sequence (DNA): TGTGCCAGCAGTTTATCGGTGGCGAGGGAGCAGTACTTC.

The chain employs TRBV5-1 and TRBJ2-7, with TRBD2 identical over 10 bases. Germline-derived CDR1 and CDR2 are SGHRS and YFSETQ. The CDR3 contains 15 residues. V shed 0 bases, J shed 5 bases, and the junction held 5 bases outside the gene matches. The CDR3: CASSLVGLARNEQYF. CDR3 nucleotide sequence: TGCGCCAGCAGCTTGGTGGGACTAGCGAGGAACGAGCAGTACTTC.

This sequence joins TRBV29-1 and TRBJ2-4; D may be TRBD2 (6 bases). The V and J ends lost 4 bases and 1 base respectively, with 17 bases between them. Germline V gene lookup returns CDR1 SQVTM and CDR2 ANQGSEA. This CDR3 has 16 residues. DNA for the CDR3: TGCAGCGTTGGAGACCCGACCCGGGGGGCCAAAAACATTCAGTACTTC. Protein product: CSVGDPTRGAKNIQYF.

The J gene is TRBJ2-1, the V gene TRBV11-2; 10 nucleotides line up with TRBD1. This CDR3 is 15 amino acids long. Germline V gene sequence: CDR1 SGHAT, CDR2 FQNNGV. With 5 bases clipped from V and 6 bases from J, the junction kept 7 bases outside the gene matches. This CDR3 is CASSNRDRGVNEQFF. The CDR3 nucleotides are TGTGCCAGCAGCAACCGGGACAGGGGAGTCAATGAGCAGTTCTTC.

V gene TRBV6-5 combines with J gene TRBJ2-3; 7 nucleotides match TRBD1. Per germline, CDR1 MNHEY and CDR2 SVGAGI. This CDR3 is built from 14 residues. V was pared by 4 bases and J by 3 bases, with 4 bases of the junction left unmatched. As DNA, the CDR3 is TGTGCCAGCAGTTGGACAGGTCGGACAGATACGCAGTATTTT. It specifies CASSWTGRTDTQYF.

DNA for the CDR3: TGTGCCTCCGGGGACGTCTGGGAGCAGTACTTC. It yields the protein CASGDVWEQYF. This chain joins TRBV2 and TRBJ2-7; D could derive from TRBD1 or TRBD2 (5 bases each). The CDR3 runs 11 residues. V gave up 11 bases and J gave up 7 bases, with 15 bases separating them. The germline CDR1 and CDR2 sequences are SNHLY and FYNNEI.

The CDR3 region has the DNA TGCGCCAGCACACTAGGGGACTATTATAACAATGAGCAGTTCTTC. Translated: CASTLGDYYNNEQFF. The genes are TRBV10-2 and TRBJ2-1; the match to TRBD2 covers 7 bases. J lost 5 bases, V lost 7 bases, and 11 bases had no gene match. The CDR3 consists of 15 residues. Germline-derived CDR1 and CDR2 are WSHSY and SAAADI.

This sequence joins TRBV7-9 and TRBJ2-1; D may be TRBD2 (5 bases). Trimming stripped 2 bases from V and 5 bases from J, with 22 bases between. CDR1 and CDR2 from the germline V gene are SEHNR and FQNEAQ (reference sequence). The CDR3 has 18 residues. The CDR3 DNA follows: TGTGCCAGCAGCTTATATCCTTTACCCCAATCGCGGGACAATGAGCAGTTCTTC. Translation: CASSLYPLPQSRDNEQFF.

This clone came up once. The chain carries TRBV5-4 and TRBJ2-3, with TRBD2 matching over 12 bases. The germline V gene encodes CDR1 SGHNT and CDR2 YYREEE (reference sequence). The CDR3 is 18 residues long. V shed 1 base and J 4 bases; nucleotides not matched to a gene: 10. DNA for the CDR3: TGTGCCAGCAGCTTGTTCTCTCGTCTAGCGGGAGGGGCAGATACGCAGTATTTT. Amino acids: CASSLFSRLAGGADTQYF.

About this clone itself: The identical CDR3 is also encoded by other nucleotide sequences in the sample. The V and J genes are TRBV11-2 and TRBJ2-7; D not resolved. Germline CDR1 is SGHAT and CDR2 is FQNNGV. The CDR3 has 13 amino acids. The V and J ends lost 1 base and 4 bases respectively, with 8 bases between them. The CDR3 protein is CASSLGQSYEQYF. The CDR3 DNA sequence: TGTGCCAGCAGCTTAGGGCAGTCATACGAGCAGTACTTC.

This clone showed up just once. The sample carries other DNA sequences with the same CDR3. The chain carries TRBV9 and TRBJ2-7; perhaps TRBD1 as D (6 bases). V dropped 3 bases and J dropped 1 base, with 8 bases sitting between them. From germline, CDR1 is SGDLS and CDR2 YYNGEE. This CDR3 is built from 13 residues. The CDR3 protein is CASSGQESYEQYF. The DNA of the CDR3 is TGTGCCAGCAGCGGACAGGAATCCTACGAGCAGTACTTC. The full variable domain, rest sourced from reference TRBV9 and TRBJ2-7, is DSGVTQTPKHLITATGQRVTLRCSPRSGDLSVYWYQQSLDQGLQFLIQYYNGEERAKGNILERFSAQQFPDLHSELNLSSLELGDSALYFCASSGQESYEQYFGPGTRLTVT.

This rearrangement joins TRBV19 to TRBJ2-7; no clear D. The CDR3 totals 14 residues. V lost 5 bases and J 7 bases, leaving 18 bases between the germline ends. The V gene's germline CDR1 is LNHDA and CDR2 SQIVND (reference sequence). In nucleotides, the CDR3 is TGTGCCAGTAGTTTGAACCCCACCAGTCATGAGCAGTACTTC. Translated: CASSLNPTSHEQYF.

This chain connects TRBV6-5 to TRBJ2-7; D ambiguous. CDR1 is MNHEY and CDR2 is SVGAGI in the germline V gene. V was cut by 6 bases and J by 2 bases, with 14 bases left in between. This CDR3 is 14 amino acids long. CDR3 in DNA: TGTGCCAGCAGGGTGCGCGCAGATACCTACGAGCAGTACTTC. Translating it yields CASRVRADTYEQYF.

This clone has only a few counts. Other DNA variants within this sample encode the same CDR3. The chain carries TRBV19 and TRBJ2-7; 11 bases align to TRBD1. CDR3 size: 14 residues. Germline V gene sequence: CDR1 LNHDA, CDR2 SQIVND (reference sequence). V dropped 5 bases and J dropped 4; count of bases not matched to a gene: 4. Here the CDR3 reads CASSDRDRGYEQYF. The CDR3 nucleotides are TGTGCCAGTAGTGACCGGGACAGGGGGTACGAGCAGTACTTC.

The rearrangement links TRBV11-1 to TRBJ1-3; D uncertain. The CDR3 has 16 residues. Trimming took 6 bases from V and 0 from J, leaving 15 bases between them. Germline CDR1 is SGHAT and CDR2 is FQDESV (reference sequence). The CDR3 spells CASSSDGKRSGNTIYF. The CDR3 coding sequence is TGTGCCAGCAGTTCAGACGGCAAACGCTCTGGAAACACCATATATTTT.

This chain joins TRBV9 and TRBJ2-5; 9 bases map to TRBD1. J gave up 4 bases and V 3 bases, and 7 bases lay outside the gene matches. The CDR3 runs to 15 residues. The germline V gene encodes CDR1 SGDLS and CDR2 YYNGEE. The CDR3 region has the DNA TGTGCCAGCAGCGAAAACAGGGGGCCCGGAGAGACCCAGTACTTC. Amino acid sequence: CASSENRGPGETQYF.